The rows below give T cell receptor beta chains drawn from one sample of a study of beta chain features in type 1 diabetes. Clones were sequenced by immunoSEQ multiplex PCR, and TCRdb holds only the in-frame ones, with some missing. The sample carries about 240,000 clones, 25% to 35% recorded once. Sequencing was performed on central memory CD4+ T cells from blood. All receptors come from a man aged 30-40 years in good health. Each CDR3 is given with its conserved first and last residue. Clone size appears in some rows only: once, few, many, or a class for an expanded clone.

V: TRBV29-1; size: few; CDR3: CSVFRDLTDTQYF
V: TRBV21-1; size: few; CDR3: CASSPDADTIYF
V: TRBV6-5; size: NA; CDR3: CASSRLGGTQYF
V: TRBV19; size: few; CDR3: CASSIVAGDEYEQYF
V: TRBV29-1; size: many; CDR3: CSTNTDTQYF
V: TRBV7-2; size: few; CDR3: CASSLRTAGRSEQYF
V: TRBV5-1; size: NA; CDR3: CASSSTGGVYEAFF
V: TRBV11-2; size: few; CDR3: CASSLIPGRQFF
V: TRBV28; size: NA; CDR3: CASSPRRLRGSEQYF
V: TRBV11-2; size: few; CDR3: CASSWGQGRSETQYF
V: TRBV5-1; size: few; CDR3: CASSLSTAQETQYF
V: TRBV5-5; size: NA; CDR3: CASTSKGVNIQYF
V: TRBV23-1; size: NA; CDR3: CASSHRTGCQPQHF
V: TRBV5-1; size: NA; CDR3: CASSLGQGNTGELFF
V: TRBV10-3; size: NA; CDR3: CATGVASVNQPQHF
V: TRBV14; size: NA; CDR3: CASSPRTSGRYEQYF
V: TRBV12-5; size: NA; CDR3: CASGLVNSPLHF
V: TRBV19; size: few; CDR3: CASSLQTEANYGYTF
V: TRBV10-3; size: NA; CDR3: CAISERAKETQYF
V: TRBV25-1; size: NA; CDR3: CASSRNTEAFF
V: TRBV29-1; size: NA; CDR3: CSVRENSNQPQHF
V: TRBV11-2; size: NA; CDR3: CASSPGGLAGRETQYF
V: TRBV5-1; size: NA; CDR3: CASSPGGGQETQYF
V: TRBV10-3; size: NA; CDR3: CAIKLDRGLYGYTF
V: TRBV5-6; size: NA; CDR3: CASSARPGQSAYEQYF
V: TRBV15; size: few; CDR3: CATSPRTVGTDTQYF
V: TRBV29-1; size: NA; CDR3: CSVARSNYGYTF
V: TRBV25-1; size: few; CDR3: CASSGETGTGYNEQFF
V: TRBV29-1; size: NA; CDR3: CSVGDVRLYGYTF
V: TRBV30; size: few; CDR3: CAWSGESGLSQETQYF
V: TRBV30; size: once; CDR3: CAWSTLGKTDTQYF
V: TRBV18; size: NA; CDR3: CASSPPTAYGYTF
V: TRBV5-4; size: few; CDR3: CASSQLIGTQSYEQYF
V: TRBV7-8; size: NA; CDR3: CASSFLAGAPYNEQFF
V: TRBV7-2; size: NA; CDR3: CASSLARREQFF
V: TRBV6-5; size: few; CDR3: CASSASPGVSYEQYF
V: TRBV29-1; size: few; CDR3: CSVTTGLYGYTF
V: TRBV11-3; size: NA; CDR3: CASSLGRENIQYF
V: TRBV5-6; size: NA; CDR3: CASSLSRGRNTEAFF
V: TRBV29-1; size: NA; CDR3: CSVARLAVYNEQFF
V: TRBV5-1; size: many; CDR3: CASSLGREKLFF
V: TRBV2; size: NA; CDR3: CASQGTNQPQHF
V: TRBV30; size: NA; CDR3: CAWRSTGGFQPQHF
V: TRBV11-2; size: few; CDR3: CASSLGTRQETQYF
V: TRBV19; size: NA; CDR3: CASSLHTGELFF
V: TRBV10-3; size: NA; CDR3: CAISREAYEQYF
V: TRBV28; size: NA; CDR3: CASSSGQVSYEQYF
V: TRBV6-1; size: many; CDR3: CASSRDNQPQHF
V: TRBV7-2; size: few; CDR3: CASSFPGQGWKKLETQYF
V: TRBV2; size: few; CDR3: CASSEAGGRVTDTQYF
V: TRBV9; size: once; CDR3: CASSVDRAFVNEQFF
V: TRBV29-1; size: NA; CDR3: CSGTWGYNEQFF
V: TRBV14; size: few; CDR3: CASSPGANSPLHF